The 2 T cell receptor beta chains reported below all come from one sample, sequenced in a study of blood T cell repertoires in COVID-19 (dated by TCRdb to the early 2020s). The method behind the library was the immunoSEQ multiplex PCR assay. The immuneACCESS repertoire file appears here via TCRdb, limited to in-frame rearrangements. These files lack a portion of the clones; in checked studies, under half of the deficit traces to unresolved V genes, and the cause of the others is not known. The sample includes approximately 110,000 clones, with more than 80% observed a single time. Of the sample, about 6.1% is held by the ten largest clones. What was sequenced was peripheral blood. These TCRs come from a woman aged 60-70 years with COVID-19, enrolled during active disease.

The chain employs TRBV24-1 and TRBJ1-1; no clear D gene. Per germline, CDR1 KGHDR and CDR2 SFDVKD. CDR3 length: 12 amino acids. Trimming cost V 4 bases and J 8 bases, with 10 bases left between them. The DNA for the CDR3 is TGTGCCACCAGTGACCTAGGGAGGGAAGCTTTCTTT. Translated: CATSDLGREAFF.

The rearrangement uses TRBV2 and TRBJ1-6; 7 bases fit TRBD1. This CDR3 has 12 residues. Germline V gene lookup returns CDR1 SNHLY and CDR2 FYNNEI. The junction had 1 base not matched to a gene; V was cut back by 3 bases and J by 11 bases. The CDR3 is CASSDRGAPLHF. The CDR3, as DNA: TGTGCCAGCAGTGACAGGGGGGCACCCCTCCACTTT. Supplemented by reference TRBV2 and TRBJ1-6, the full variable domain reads EPEVTQTPSHQVTQMGQEVILRCVPISNHLYFYWYRQILGQKVEFLVSFYNNEISEKSEIFDDQFSVERPDGSNFTLKIRSTKLEDSAMYFCASSDRGAPLHFGNGTRLTVT.